The rows below give T cell receptor beta chains drawn from one sample of a study of T-cell reconstitution after alpha-beta-depleted transplantation in children. TCRdb re-called the PCR reads with MiXCR, one entry per CDR3 protein. In the table there are 250,000 to 300,000 distinct CDR3 sequences, approximately 9.6% of which are singletons. Sequences were derived from PBMCs from the stem cell graft donor, sampled from the stem cell graft. These TCRs come from a human donor who donated a stem cell graft to a child with SCID. Both conserved end residues are part of each CDR3. D genes are given only for firm matches. Size tells how often a clone was seen (once, few, many) or the class of an expanded clone, and some rows leave it out.

V gene	J gene	D gene	clone size	CDR3 protein	CDR3 DNA
TRBV12-3/TRBV12-4	TRBJ2-5	TRBD1	many	CASGTRTGPGTQYF	TGTGCCAGCGGGACCAGGACAGGGCCGGGGACCCAGTACTTC
TRBV6-2/TRBV6-3	TRBJ2-7	.	.	CASSYSAREAYEQYF	TGTGCCAGCAGTTACTCGGCGAGAGAGGCCTACGAGCAGTACTTC
TRBV6-5	TRBJ2-1	TRBD2	many	CASSTGTNSYNEQFF	TGTGCCAGCAGTACCGGGACTAACTCCTACAATGAGCAGTTCTTC
TRBV27	TRBJ1-2	.	.	CASSSSSRGYTF	TGTGCCAGCAGTTCTTCATCGAGAGGCTACACCTTC
TRBV6-1	TRBJ2-7	TRBD1	.	CASSPRTGGTSYEQYF	TGTGCCAGCAGTCCCCGGACAGGGGGAACCTCCTACGAGCAGTACTTC
TRBV10-3	TRBJ2-2	.	.	CAISADSVGGTGELFF	TGTGCCATCAGTGCCGATTCAGTGGGAGGCACCGGGGAGCTGTTTTTT
TRBV12-3/TRBV12-4	TRBJ2-1	.	.	CASSRGPGNEQFF	TGTGCCAGCAGCCGCGGACCGGGGAATGAGCAGTTCTTC
TRBV18	TRBJ2-2	.	many	CASSPGTTGELFF	TGTGCCAGCTCACCAGGGACCACCGGGGAGCTGTTTTTT
TRBV12-3/TRBV12-4	TRBJ1-3	.	few	CASSFGQSSGNTIYF	TGTGCCAGCAGTTTTGGGCAGAGCTCTGGAAACACCATATATTTT
TRBV6-5	TRBJ2-7	TRBD1	.	CASSNQGAQREQYF	TGTGCCAGCAGTAACCAGGGGGCTCAGAGGGAGCAGTACTTC
TRBV27	TRBJ2-7	TRBD1	.	CTSSSGTDYEQYF	TGTACCAGCAGTTCTGGGACAGACTACGAGCAGTACTTC
TRBV7-2	TRBJ2-1	.	once	CASSFPGQRDEQFF	TGTGCCAGCAGCTTTCCGGGACAAAGGGACGAGCAGTTCTTC
TRBV5-1	TRBJ2-5	.	.	CASSPSAQETQYF	TGCGCCAGCAGCCCTTCCGCCCAAGAGACCCAGTACTTC
TRBV9	TRBJ2-5	.	.	CASSVGTAAGQETQYF	TGTGCCAGCAGCGTAGGGACAGCGGCCGGCCAAGAGACCCAGTACTTC
TRBV5-1	TRBJ1-4	TRBD1	.	CASSLTGANEKLFF	TGCGCCAGCAGCTTGACAGGGGCTAATGAAAAACTGTTTTTT
TRBV12-3/TRBV12-4	TRBJ2-1	.	.	CASGPSPSYNEQFF	TGTGCCAGTGGGCCAAGTCCATCCTACAATGAGCAGTTCTTC
TRBV9	TRBJ2-3	.	.	CASSPWGLHTDTQYF	TGTGCCAGCAGCCCATGGGGCTTGCACACAGATACGCAGTATTTT
TRBV4-1	TRBJ2-1	TRBD2	few	CASSQEGAGRGTYNEQFF	TGCGCCAGCAGCCAAGAGGGTGCGGGGAGGGGCACCTACAATGAGCAGTTCTTC
TRBV10-3	TRBJ2-7	.	.	CAISTLTFTDSSTSYEQYF	TGTGCCATCAGTACTCTAACCTTCACGGACAGCTCGACTTCCTACGAGCAGTACTTC
TRBV6-5	TRBJ1-1	.	.	CASSPSRGATEAFF	TGTGCCAGCAGTCCGTCTCGGGGTGCGACTGAAGCTTTCTTT
TRBV5-1	TRBJ2-7	.	.	CASSFRTGTPPYEQYF	TGCGCCAGCAGCTTTCGGACGGGAACGCCACCTTACGAGCAGTACTTC
TRBV3-1	TRBJ1-6	TRBD1	many	CASRPDREDNSPLHF	TGTGCCAGCAGACCTGACAGGGAGGATAATTCACCCCTCCACTTT
TRBV10-2	TRBJ2-3	.	many	CASSDTGLGTDTQYF	TGCGCCAGCAGTGATACTGGACTCGGCACAGATACGCAGTATTTT
TRBV11-2	TRBJ2-7	.	.	CASSLESFHEQYF	TGTGCCAGCAGCTTAGAGAGTTTCCACGAGCAGTACTTC
TRBV5-1	TRBJ1-1	.	many	CASSLPSGAIPSNTEAFF	TGCGCCAGCAGCTTACCGTCTGGGGCCATCCCTTCGAACACTGAAGCTTTCTTT
TRBV5-1	TRBJ2-1	TRBD1	few	CASSGGRTGVYGEDNEQFF	TGCGCCAGCAGCGGCGGACGGACAGGGGTATATGGCGAGGACAATGAGCAGTTCTTC
TRBV5-4	TRBJ1-2	.	few	CASSLNWVNGYTF	TGTGCCAGCAGCTTGAACTGGGTTAATGGCTACACCTTC
TRBV12-3/TRBV12-4	TRBJ2-3	.	few	CASSRLNTDTQYF	TGTGCCAGCAGTCGTCTGAACACAGATACGCAGTATTTT
TRBV2	TRBJ2-7	.	.	CASSEWVDEQYF	TGTGCCAGCAGTGAATGGGTAGACGAGCAGTACTTC
TRBV7-3	TRBJ2-5	.	.	CASSLGVPETQYF	TGTGCCAGCAGCTTAGGGGTCCCAGAGACCCAGTACTTC
TRBV2	TRBJ2-1	.	few	CATPRGNSYNEQFF	TGTGCCACCCCTCGAGGGAACTCCTACAATGAGCAGTTCTTC
TRBV5-1	TRBJ2-7	.	few	CASSFGEVYEQYF	TGCGCCAGCAGCTTTGGGGAGGTCTACGAGCAGTACTTC
TRBV5-1	TRBJ2-3	.	.	CASSLTGPGEGTDTQYF	TGCGCCAGCAGCTTGACGGGCCCTGGCGAGGGCACAGATACGCAGTATTTT
TRBV20-1	TRBJ2-2	TRBD1	once	CSAGTGAARTGELFF	TGCAGTGCCGGGACAGGGGCCGCTCGGACCGGGGAGCTGTTTTTT
TRBV9	TRBJ2-3	TRBD2	.	CASSGTSDTDTQYF	TGTGCCAGCAGCGGGACTAGCGACACAGATACGCAGTATTTT
TRBV29-1	TRBJ2-5	.	few	CSVIMWTRGQETQYF	TGCAGCGTTATAATGTGGACCAGGGGCCAAGAGACCCAGTACTTC
TRBV29-1	TRBJ2-7	.	few	CSVEEEGVRNEQYF	TGCAGCGTTGAAGAGGAAGGGGTAAGGAACGAGCAGTACTTC
TRBV2	TRBJ2-7	.	many	CASTRTVTYEQYF	TGTGCCAGCACTCGGACAGTAACCTACGAGCAGTACTTC
TRBV29-1	TRBJ2-2	.	few	CSVEADGYTGELFF	TGCAGCGTTGAAGCCGACGGGTACACCGGGGAGCTGTTTTTT
TRBV12-3/TRBV12-4	TRBJ2-2	.	many	CASSFQANTGELFF	TGTGCCAGCAGTTTCCAAGCGAACACCGGGGAGCTGTTTTTT
TRBV7-9	TRBJ1-6	TRBD1	.	CASRITGDSPLHF	TGTGCCAGCAGGATAACAGGGGATTCACCCCTCCACTTT
TRBV29-1	TRBJ2-5	.	few	CSVEGLGLGVATQYF	TGCAGCGTTGAAGGGCTGGGGCTGGGGGTGGCGACCCAGTACTTC
TRBV20-1	TRBJ2-3	.	.	CSARDQGAGRGDTQYF	TGCAGTGCTAGAGATCAGGGTGCGGGGCGAGGGGATACGCAGTATTTT
TRBV14	TRBJ2-3	.	.	CASSHLPGSTDTQYF	TGTGCCAGCAGCCACCTACCGGGTAGCACAGATACGCAGTATTTT